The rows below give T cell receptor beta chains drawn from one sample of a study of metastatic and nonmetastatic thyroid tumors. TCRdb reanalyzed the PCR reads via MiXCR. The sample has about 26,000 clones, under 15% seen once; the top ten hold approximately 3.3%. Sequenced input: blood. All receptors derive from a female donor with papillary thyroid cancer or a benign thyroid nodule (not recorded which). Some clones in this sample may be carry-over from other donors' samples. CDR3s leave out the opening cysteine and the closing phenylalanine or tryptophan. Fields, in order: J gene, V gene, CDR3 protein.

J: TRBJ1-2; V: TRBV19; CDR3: ASRWGTDGYT
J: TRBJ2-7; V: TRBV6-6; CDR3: ASSYGRSGSPYEQY
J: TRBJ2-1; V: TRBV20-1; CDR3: SATQGNEQF
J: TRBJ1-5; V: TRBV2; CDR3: ASSEHSGQGNQPQH
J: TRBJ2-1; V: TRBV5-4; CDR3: ASSFLTGSNNEQF
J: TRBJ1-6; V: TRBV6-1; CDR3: ASWDRGFTPLH
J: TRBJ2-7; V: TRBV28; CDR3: ASSVYWTGSYEQY
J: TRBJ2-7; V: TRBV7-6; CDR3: ASSLGPPPGLAGTYEQY
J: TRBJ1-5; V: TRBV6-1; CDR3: ASTDRGQGNQPQH
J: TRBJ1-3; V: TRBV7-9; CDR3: ASSRTGASGNTIY
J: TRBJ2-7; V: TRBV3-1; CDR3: ASSQDTGVDEQY
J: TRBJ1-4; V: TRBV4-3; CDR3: ASTLSRRGDEKLF
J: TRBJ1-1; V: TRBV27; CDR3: ASSGGNTNTEAF
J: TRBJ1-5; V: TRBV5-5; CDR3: ASSWGQGAIRNQPQH
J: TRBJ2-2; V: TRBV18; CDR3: ASSRDTGELF
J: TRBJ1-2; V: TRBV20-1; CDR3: SARDSSGYT
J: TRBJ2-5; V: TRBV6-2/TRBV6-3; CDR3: ASSSQDRSQETQY
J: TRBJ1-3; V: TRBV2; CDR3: ASSNSGETGNTIY
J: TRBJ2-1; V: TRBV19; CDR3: ASSQLGIAANEQF
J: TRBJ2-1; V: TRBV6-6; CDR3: ASSYMASGRSNEQF
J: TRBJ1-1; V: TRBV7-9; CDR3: ASSFPGLEAF
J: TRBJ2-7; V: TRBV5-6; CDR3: ASSFVGLAYEQY
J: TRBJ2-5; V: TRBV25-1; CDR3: ASSKGTGGVRETQY
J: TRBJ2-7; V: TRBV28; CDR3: ASSLIRSEQY
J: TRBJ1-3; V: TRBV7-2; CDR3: ASSLAVGQGTTIY
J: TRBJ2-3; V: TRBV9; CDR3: ASSSLGLSTDTQY
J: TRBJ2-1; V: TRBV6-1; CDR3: ASSDTSSGHNEQF
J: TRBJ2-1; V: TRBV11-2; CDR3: ASSLEGLPSSYNEQF
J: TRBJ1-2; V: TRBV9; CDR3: ASSPGGQGGYGYT
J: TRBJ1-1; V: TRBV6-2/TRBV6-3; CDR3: ASSHGAAGVAF
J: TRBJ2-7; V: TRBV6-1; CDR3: ASSVGLIPIEQY
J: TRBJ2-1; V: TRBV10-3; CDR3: AISDVSSDNEQF
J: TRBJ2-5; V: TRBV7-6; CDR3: ASILARLGQETQY
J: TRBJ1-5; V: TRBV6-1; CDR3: ASSAQGIGNQPQH
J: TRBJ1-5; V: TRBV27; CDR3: ASSLAGGGQPQH
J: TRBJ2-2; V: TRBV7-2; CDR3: ASSLTSGRTGELF
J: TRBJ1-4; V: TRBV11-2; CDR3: ASSPSPGTGKGNEKLF
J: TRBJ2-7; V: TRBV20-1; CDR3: IPREEGEQY
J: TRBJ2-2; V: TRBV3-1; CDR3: ASSPWGSRDTGELF
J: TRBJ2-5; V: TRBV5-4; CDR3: ASSLSASGPFGETQY
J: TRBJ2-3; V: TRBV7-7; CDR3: ASSLAGVTDTQY
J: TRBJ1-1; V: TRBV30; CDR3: AWSGGASKGLNTEAF
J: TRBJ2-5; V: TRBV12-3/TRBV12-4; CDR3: ASSISGTQETQY
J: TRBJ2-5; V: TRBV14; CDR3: ASSQGFSGSQTQY
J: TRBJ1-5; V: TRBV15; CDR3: ATSRDRGQGPQPQH
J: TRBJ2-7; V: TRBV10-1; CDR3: AGSPGGTVGEQY
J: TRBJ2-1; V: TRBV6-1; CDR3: ASTPLAGEGYEQF
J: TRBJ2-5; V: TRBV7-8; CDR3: ASSSEMGPILAQETQY
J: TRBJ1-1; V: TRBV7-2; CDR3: ASSLQGPTEAF
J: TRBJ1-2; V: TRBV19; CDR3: ASSTYRDKGIRGYT
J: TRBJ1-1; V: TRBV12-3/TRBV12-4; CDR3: ASSLGQGIKTEAF
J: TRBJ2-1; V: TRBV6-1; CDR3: ASSEYPQRGC
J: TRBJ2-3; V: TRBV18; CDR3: ASSPHGGKDTQY
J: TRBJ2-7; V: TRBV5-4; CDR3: ASSLQDSSSYEQY
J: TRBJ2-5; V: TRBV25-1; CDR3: ASSEIGGDQETQY
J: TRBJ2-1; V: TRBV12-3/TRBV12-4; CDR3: ASSENYNEQF
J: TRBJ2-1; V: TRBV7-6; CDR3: ASSFQSYNEQF
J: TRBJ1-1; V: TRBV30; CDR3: AWSGQLEAF
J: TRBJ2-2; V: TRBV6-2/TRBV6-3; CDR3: ASSWMLAGVGQAGELF